The TCR beta chain described here comes from a study of T cell responses to AZD1222 COVID-19 vaccine. As for the study in general: Second-dose schedules of about 4 or about 12 weeks were combined.

General study findings and limits: Spike-specific TCR repertoires showed rising breadth and depth after two AZD1222 doses. Only five or six people who got AZD1222 tested seropositive at baseline. Across the whole spike, CD4 TCRs peaked at regions 160-218 and 743-854.

The assay was immunoSEQ multiplex PCR, and TCRdb's table has in-frame clones only and misses some. The sample lists around 160,000 clones, about 93% seen once, with 1.9% in the top ten. This CDR3 is built from 17 residues. In its sample, this clone was seen once. The antigen is not known. The V and J genes are TRBV21-1 and TRBJ2-5; the table's D gene call, TRBD2, was not cross checked with the DNA. TRBV21-1 is reported as a pseudogene. The specimen was peripheral blood, collected on day 0 of AZD1222 vaccination. The source of this sequence is an adult in good health. The CDR3 is CASSKGSPRAPEETQYF. CDR3 in DNA: TGTGCCAGCAGCAAAGGCTCCCCGAGGGCACCCGAAGAGACCCAGTACTTC.